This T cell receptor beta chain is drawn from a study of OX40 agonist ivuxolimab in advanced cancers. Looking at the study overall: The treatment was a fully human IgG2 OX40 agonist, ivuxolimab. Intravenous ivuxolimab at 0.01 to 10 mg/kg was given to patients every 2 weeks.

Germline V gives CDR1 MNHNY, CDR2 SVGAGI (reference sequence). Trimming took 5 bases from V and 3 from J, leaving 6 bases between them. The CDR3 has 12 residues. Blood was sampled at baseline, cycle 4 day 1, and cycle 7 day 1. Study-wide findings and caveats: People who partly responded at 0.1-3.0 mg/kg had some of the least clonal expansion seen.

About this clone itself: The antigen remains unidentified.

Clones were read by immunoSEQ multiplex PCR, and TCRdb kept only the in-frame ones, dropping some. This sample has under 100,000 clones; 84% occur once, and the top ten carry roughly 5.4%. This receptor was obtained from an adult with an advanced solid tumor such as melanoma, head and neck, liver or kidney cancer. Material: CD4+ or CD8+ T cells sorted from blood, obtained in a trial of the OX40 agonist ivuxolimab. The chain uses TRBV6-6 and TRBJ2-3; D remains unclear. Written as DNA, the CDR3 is TGTGCCAGCAGTGCACCGACAGATACGCAGTATTTT. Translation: CASSAPTDTQYF.